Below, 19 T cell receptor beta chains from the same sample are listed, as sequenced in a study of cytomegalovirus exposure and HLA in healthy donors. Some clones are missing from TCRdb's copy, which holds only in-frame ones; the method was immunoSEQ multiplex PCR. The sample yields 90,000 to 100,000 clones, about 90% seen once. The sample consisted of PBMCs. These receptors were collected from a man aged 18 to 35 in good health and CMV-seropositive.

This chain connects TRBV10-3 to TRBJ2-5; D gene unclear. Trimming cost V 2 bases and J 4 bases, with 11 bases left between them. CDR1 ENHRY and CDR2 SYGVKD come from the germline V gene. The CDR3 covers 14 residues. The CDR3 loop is CAISEPTERETQYF. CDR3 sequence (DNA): TGTGCCATCAGTGAGCCGACTGAGAGAGAGACCCAGTACTTC.

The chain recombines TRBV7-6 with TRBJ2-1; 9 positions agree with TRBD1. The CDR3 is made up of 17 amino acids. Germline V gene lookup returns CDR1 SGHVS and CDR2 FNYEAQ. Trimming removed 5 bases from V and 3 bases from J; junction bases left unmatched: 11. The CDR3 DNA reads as TGTGCCAGCAGCACCAACAGGGGGCTGGGGGGCTACAATGAGCAGTTCTTC. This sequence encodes CASSTNRGLGGYNEQFF.

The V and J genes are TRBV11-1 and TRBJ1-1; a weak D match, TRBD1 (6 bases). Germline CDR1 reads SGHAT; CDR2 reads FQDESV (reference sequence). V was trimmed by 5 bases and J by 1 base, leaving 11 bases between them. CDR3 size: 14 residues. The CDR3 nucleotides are TGTGCCAGCAGCCTGGACAGTTGGAACACTGAAGCTTTCTTT. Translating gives CASSLDSWNTEAFF. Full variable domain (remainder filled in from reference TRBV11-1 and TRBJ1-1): EAEVAQSPRYKITEKSQAVAFWCDPISGHATLYWYRQILGQGPELLVQFQDESVVDDSQLPKDRFSAERLKGVDSTLKIQPAELGDSAMYLCASSLDSWNTEAFFGQGTRLTVV.

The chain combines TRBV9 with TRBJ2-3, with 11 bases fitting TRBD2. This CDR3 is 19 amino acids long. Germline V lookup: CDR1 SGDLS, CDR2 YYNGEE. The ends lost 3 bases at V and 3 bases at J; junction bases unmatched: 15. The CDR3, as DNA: TGTGCCAGCAGCGCTGGCCCGGGACTAGCGGCCAAACAGACAGATACGCAGTATTTT. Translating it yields CASSAGPGLAAKQTDTQYF.

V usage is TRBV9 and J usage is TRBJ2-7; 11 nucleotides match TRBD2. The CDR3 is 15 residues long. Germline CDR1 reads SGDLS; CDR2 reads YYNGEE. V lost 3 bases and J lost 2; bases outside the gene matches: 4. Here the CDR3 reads CASSASGGPTYEQYF. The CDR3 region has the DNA TGTGCCAGCAGCGCTAGCGGGGGGCCAACCTACGAGCAGTACTTC.

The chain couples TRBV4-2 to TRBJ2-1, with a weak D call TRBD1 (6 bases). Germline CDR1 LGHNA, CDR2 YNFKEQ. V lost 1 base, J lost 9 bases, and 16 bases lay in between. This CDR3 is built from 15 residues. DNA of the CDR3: TGTGCCAGCAGCCAAGTAGGCAGGGGTATCGGTGAGCAGTTCTTC. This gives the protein CASSQVGRGIGEQFF.

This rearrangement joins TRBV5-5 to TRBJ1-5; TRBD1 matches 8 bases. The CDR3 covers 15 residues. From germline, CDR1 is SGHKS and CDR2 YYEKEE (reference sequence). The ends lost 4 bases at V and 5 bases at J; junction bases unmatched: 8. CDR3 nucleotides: TGTGCCAGCAGCCCAGGGGGACAGGACTATCAGCCCCAGCATTTT. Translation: CASSPGGQDYQPQHF.

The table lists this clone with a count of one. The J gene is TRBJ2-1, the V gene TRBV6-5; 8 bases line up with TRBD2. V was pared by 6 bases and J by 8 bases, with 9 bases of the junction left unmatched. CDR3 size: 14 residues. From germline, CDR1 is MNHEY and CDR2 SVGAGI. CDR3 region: CASRPGLGEHEQFF. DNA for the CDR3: TGTGCCAGCAGACCGGGACTAGGGGAACATGAGCAGTTCTTC.

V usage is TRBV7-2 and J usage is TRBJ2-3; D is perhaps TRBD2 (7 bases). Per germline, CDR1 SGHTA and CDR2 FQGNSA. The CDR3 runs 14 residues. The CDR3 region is CVGGGRLGTDTQYF. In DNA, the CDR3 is TGTGTGGGGGGCGGGAGATTAGGTACAGATACGCAGTATTTT.

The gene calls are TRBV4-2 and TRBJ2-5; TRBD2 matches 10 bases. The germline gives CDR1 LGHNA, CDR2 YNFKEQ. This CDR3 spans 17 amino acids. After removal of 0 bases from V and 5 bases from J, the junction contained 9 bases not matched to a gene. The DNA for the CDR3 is TGTGCCAGCAGCCAAGATAGCCTAGCGGGAGTGCGTGAGACCCAGTACTTC. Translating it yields CASSQDSLAGVRETQYF.

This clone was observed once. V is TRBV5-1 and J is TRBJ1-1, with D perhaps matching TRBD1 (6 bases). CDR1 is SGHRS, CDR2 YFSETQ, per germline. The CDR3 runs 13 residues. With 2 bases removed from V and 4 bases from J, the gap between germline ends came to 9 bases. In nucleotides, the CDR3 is TGCGCCAGCAGCTTAACAGGGAGCACTGAAGCTTTCTTT. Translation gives CASSLTGSTEAFF.

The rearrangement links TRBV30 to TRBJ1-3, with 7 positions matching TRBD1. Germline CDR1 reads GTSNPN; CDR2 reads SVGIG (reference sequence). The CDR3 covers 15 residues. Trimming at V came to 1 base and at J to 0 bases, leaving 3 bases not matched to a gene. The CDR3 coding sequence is TGTGCCTGGAGTGACAGGGGCCGCTCTGGAAACACCATATATTTT. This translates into CAWSDRGRSGNTIYF.

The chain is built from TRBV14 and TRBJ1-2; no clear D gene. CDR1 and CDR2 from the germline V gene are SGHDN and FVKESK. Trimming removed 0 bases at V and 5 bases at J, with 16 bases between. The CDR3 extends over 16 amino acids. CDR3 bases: TGTGCCAGCAGCCAAGATCGAGTAGACTACTTTTATGGCTACACCTTC. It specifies CASSQDRVDYFYGYTF.

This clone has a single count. The CDR3 nucleotides are TGTGCCAGCAGTCTTACAGTAAATTCACCCCTCCACTTT. The encoded protein is CASSLTVNSPLHF. This chain joins TRBV2 and TRBJ1-6; D not certain. Between the trimmed V and J ends, which lost 5 bases and 7 bases, there was a span of 9 bases. This CDR3 comprises 13 residues. Germline values: CDR1 SNHLY, CDR2 FYNNEI.

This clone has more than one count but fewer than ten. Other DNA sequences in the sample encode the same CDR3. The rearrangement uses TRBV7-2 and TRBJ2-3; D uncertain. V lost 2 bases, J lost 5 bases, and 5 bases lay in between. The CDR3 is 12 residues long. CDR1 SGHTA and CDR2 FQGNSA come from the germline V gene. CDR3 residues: CASSLLRDTQYF. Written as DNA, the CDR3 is TGTGCCAGCAGCTTATTGCGAGATACGCAGTATTTT.

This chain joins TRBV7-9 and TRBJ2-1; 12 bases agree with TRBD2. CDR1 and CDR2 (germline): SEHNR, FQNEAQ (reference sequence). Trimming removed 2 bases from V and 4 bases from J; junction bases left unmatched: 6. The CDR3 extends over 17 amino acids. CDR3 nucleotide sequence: TGTGCCAGCAGCTTATACGGACTAGCGGGGAGTTACAATGAGCAGTTCTTC. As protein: CASSLYGLAGSYNEQFF.

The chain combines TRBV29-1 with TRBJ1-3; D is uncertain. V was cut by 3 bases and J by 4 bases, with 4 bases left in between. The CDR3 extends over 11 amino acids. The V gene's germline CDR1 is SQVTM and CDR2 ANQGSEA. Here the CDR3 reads CSVDLGNTIYF. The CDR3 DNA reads TGCAGCGTTGACTTGGGAAACACCATATATTTT.

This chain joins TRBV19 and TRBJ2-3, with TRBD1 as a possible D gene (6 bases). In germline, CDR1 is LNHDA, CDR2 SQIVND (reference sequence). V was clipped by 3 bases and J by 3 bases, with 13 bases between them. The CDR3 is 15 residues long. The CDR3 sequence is CASSIGFRGTDTQYF. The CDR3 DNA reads TGTGCCAGTAGTATTGGATTTAGGGGGACAGATACGCAGTATTTT.

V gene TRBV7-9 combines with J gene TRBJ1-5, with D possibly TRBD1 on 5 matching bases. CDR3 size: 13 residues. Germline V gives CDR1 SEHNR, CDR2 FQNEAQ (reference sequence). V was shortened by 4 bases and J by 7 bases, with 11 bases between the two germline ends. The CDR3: CASSWGEGQPQHF. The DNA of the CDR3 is TGTGCCAGCAGCTGGGGGGAGGGGCAGCCCCAGCATTTT.